These 20 T cell receptor beta chains came from one sample sequenced in a study of blood T cell repertoires in COVID-19. Measured with immunoSEQ multiplex PCR; TCRdb has only the in-frame clones, and not every one. The sample yields 60,000 or so clones, around 75% seen once. The specimen was peripheral blood. The receptors derive from a human donor in a cohort sampled during active COVID-19.

The chain links TRBV28 to TRBJ1-2; 7 positions match TRBD1. CDR3 length equals 14 residues. The V segment lost 7 bases and the J segment 4 bases; nucleotides outside the gene matches: 9. In germline, CDR1 is MDHEN, CDR2 SYDVKM. The CDR3 loop reads CASKSRGRSYGYTF. As DNA, the CDR3 is TGTGCCAGCAAGTCGAGGGGGCGGTCCTATGGCTACACCTTC.

The chain is built from TRBV18 and TRBJ1-3; D not certain. CDR1 is KGHSH and CDR2 is LQKENI in the germline V gene. The germline V and J ends were trimmed by 3 bases and 3 bases, with 9 bases remaining between them. The CDR3 extends over 14 amino acids. CDR3 DNA sequence: TGTGCCAGCTCACCCGGGGTTTATGGAAACACCATATATTTT. Its protein product is CASSPGVYGNTIYF.

CDR3 sequence: CASSIGREGEQYF. In DNA form, the CDR3 reads TGCGCCAGCAGCATCGGGAGGGAGGGCGAGCAGTACTTC. This chain uses TRBV5-1 with TRBJ2-7; TRBD2 matches 8 bases. After removal of 4 bases from V and 6 bases from J, the junction contained 6 bases not matched to a gene. The CDR3 extends over 13 amino acids. Germline V lookup: CDR1 SGHRS, CDR2 YFSETQ.

The chain uses TRBV5-6 and TRBJ2-7, with TRBD1 identical over 8 bases. The germline gives CDR1 SGHDT, CDR2 YYEEEE. Germline trimming cut 4 bases from V and 2 bases from J; bases unmatched to any gene: 8. The CDR3 has 15 amino acids. In DNA, the CDR3 is TGTGCCAGCAGCCTGGCTGGACAGGGTACCTACGAGCAGTACTTC. Translated: CASSLAGQGTYEQYF.

This rearrangement joins TRBV7-3 to TRBJ2-3; no firm D call. V lost 5 bases to trimming and J lost 1 base, with 10 bases between them. CDR1 is SGHTA, CDR2 FQGTGA, per germline. This CDR3 is built from 14 residues. CDR3 residues: CASSPSRGTDTQYF. CDR3 sequence (DNA): TGTGCCAGCAGCCCCTCCCGGGGCACAGATACGCAGTATTTT.

As DNA, the CDR3 is TGCGCCAGCAGCTTGGAAGGTGTGGGGGGAGGCTACACCTTC. Its protein product is CASSLEGVGGGYTF. The V gene is TRBV5-1, the J gene TRBJ1-2, with D perhaps TRBD1 (5 bases). Trimming shortened V by 0 bases and J by 8 bases, and 14 bases separated the two germline ends. The CDR3 covers 14 residues. Germline-derived CDR1 and CDR2 are SGHRS and YFSETQ.

This chain connects TRBV4-3 to TRBJ1-5; the D gene is possibly TRBD1 (5 bases). CDR1 and CDR2 (germline): LGHNA, YSLEER. CDR3 length: 16 amino acids. Deletions cut 0 bases from V and 6 bases from J, with 15 bases between. CDR3 amino acids: CASSQDVRAGFQPQHF. The CDR3 region has the DNA TGCGCCAGCAGCCAAGACGTTCGGGCAGGGTTTCAGCCCCAGCATTTT.

J is TRBJ2-6 and V is TRBV5-1; the D is unclear. Per germline, CDR1 SGHRS and CDR2 YFSETQ. Trimming removed 6 bases at V and 3 bases at J, with 16 bases between. The CDR3 extends over 16 amino acids. CDR3: CASNSPSASGANVLTF. CDR3 in DNA: TGCGCCAGCAACTCCCCCTCGGCTAGTGGGGCCAACGTCCTGACTTTC.

The chain is built from TRBV7-6 and TRBJ2-1, with D possibly TRBD2 on 6 matching bases. The CDR3 spans 15 residues. Germline V gene data show CDR1 as SGHVS and CDR2 as FNYEAQ. Trimming stripped 5 bases from V and 8 bases from J, with 19 bases between. CDR3 sequence (DNA): TGTGCCAGCAGCCCGGGGACGGTAGCGGAGGATGAGCAGTTCTTC. This codes for CASSPGTVAEDEQFF.

The rearrangement uses TRBV28 and TRBJ2-5, with TRBD1 as a possible D gene (6 bases). The germline gives CDR1 MDHEN, CDR2 SYDVKM. Trimming cost V 6 bases and J 5 bases, with 10 bases left between them. The CDR3 runs to 12 residues. CDR3 coding DNA: TGTGCCAGCAGGACAGGTCCCGAGACCCAGTACTTC. Its translation is CASRTGPETQYF.

This sequence joins TRBV7-2 and TRBJ2-1; D possibly corresponds to TRBD1 (5 bases). The CDR3 totals 12 residues. Deletions cut 1 base from V and 13 bases from J, with 11 bases between. Germline CDR1 SGHTA, CDR2 FQGNSA. Here the CDR3 DNA reads TGTGCCAGCAGCTTAGATGGACACGACCAGTTCTTC. Translating it yields CASSLDGHDQFF.

This clone was counted a few times. The chain recombines TRBV27 with TRBJ1-5; TRBD1 matches 8 bases. The V gene's germline CDR1 is MNHEY and CDR2 SMNVEV (reference sequence). The V and J ends lost 6 bases and 6 bases, in that order; junction bases with no gene match: 10. The length of the CDR3 is 15 residues. CDR3 in amino acids: CASRQGQGDSQPQHF. As DNA, the CDR3 is TGTGCCAGCAGACAAGGACAGGGTGACTCTCAGCCCCAGCATTTT.

The chain recombines TRBV7-9 with TRBJ1-4, with TRBD1 matching 9 bases. The junction had 9 bases not matched to a gene; V was cut back by 8 bases and J by 8 bases. The CDR3 contains 14 residues. From germline, CDR1 is SEHNR and CDR2 FQNEAQ (reference sequence). CDR3 DNA: TGTGCCAGCTCCTCCGGGACAGGGCGCGAAAAACTGTTTTTT. The encoded protein is CASSSGTGREKLFF.

J is TRBJ2-2 and V is TRBV5-1; 7 bases are shared with TRBD1. The CDR3 contains 15 residues. V was clipped by 6 bases and J by 0 bases; unmatched bases: 5. The germline gives CDR1 SGHRS, CDR2 YFSETQ. The chain's CDR3 is CASTVDRPNTGELFF. The CDR3 DNA sequence: TGCGCCAGCACCGTGGACAGGCCGAACACCGGGGAGCTGTTTTTT.

The chain joins TRBV6-1 to TRBJ1-4; no reliable D call. The V gene's germline CDR1 is MNHNS and CDR2 SASEGT. This CDR3 has 12 residues. Trimming pared 5 bases from V and 4 bases from J, leaving 5 bases between. The CDR3 region has the DNA TGTGCCAGCAGTCCCGGTAATGAAAAACTGTTTTTT. Translating gives CASSPGNEKLFF.

The genes are TRBV18 and TRBJ1-5; D is unclear. V gave up 6 bases and J gave up 3 bases, with 12 bases separating them. CDR3 length: 14 amino acids. Germline loops: CDR1 KGHSH, CDR2 LQKENI. In nucleotides, the CDR3 is TGTGCCAGCTCGCGTCCGGGAGACAATCAGCCCCAGCATTTT. Translated, it gives CASSRPGDNQPQHF.

The V call is TRBV19, the J call TRBJ1-2, with 7 nucleotides matching TRBD1. Germline assignment: CDR1 LNHDA and CDR2 SQIVND (reference sequence). After removal of 6 bases from V and 4 bases from J, the junction contained 5 bases not matched to a gene. This CDR3 comprises 13 residues. The CDR3 region is CASSRGQLYGYTF. CDR3 coding DNA: TGTGCCAGTAGCAGGGGACAGCTCTATGGCTACACCTTC.

This chain uses TRBV7-9 with TRBJ1-5; TRBD1 aligns across 7 bases. V dropped 4 bases and J dropped 9; count of bases not matched to a gene: 9. From germline, CDR1 is SEHNR and CDR2 FQNEAQ (reference sequence). CDR3 size: 14 residues. The CDR3 nucleotides read TGTGCCAGCAGCTCAACAGGGGCCCTCGGGCCCCAGCATTTT. As protein: CASSSTGALGPQHF.

The chain uses TRBV3-1 (or the pseudogene TRBV3-2) and TRBJ1-2; 7 nucleotides agree with TRBD1. After removal of 2 bases from V and 3 bases from J, the junction contained 3 bases not matched to a gene. The CDR3 sequence is 14 residues long. Germline V gives CDR1 LGHDT, CDR2 YNNKEL (reference sequence). DNA for the CDR3: TGTGCCAGCAGCCAATCACAGGGGTACTATGGCTACACCTTC. Amino acids: CASSQSQGYYGYTF.

This clone turned up a few times. This sequence joins TRBV6-5 and TRBJ2-7; TRBD1 matches at 9 bases. J gave up 4 bases and V 4 bases, and 5 bases lay outside the gene matches. Germline values: CDR1 MNHEY, CDR2 SVGAGI. CDR3 length equals 14 residues. CDR3 sequence reads: CASSFRDRAYEQYF. CDR3 in DNA: TGTGCCAGCAGTTTCCGGGACAGGGCTTACGAGCAGTACTTC.